This T cell receptor (beta chain) is from a study of blood T cell repertoires in COVID-19. About the study: PBMCs, B-cell-depleted T cells, or T cells provided the cDNA or gDNA that made up the material.

Authors' data handling: Nucleated cell counts were estimated from reference gene primer amplification. Profiled with immunoSEQ multiplex PCR; TCRdb holds only in-frame clones, not every one. That table is the source of V, J and clone size, and D and trimming were worked out from the DNA. The sample yields tens of thousands of clones, approximately 80% seen once. The CDR3 sequence is 15 residues long. The germline CDR1 and CDR2 sequences are SGHTA and FQGNSA. Trimming took 4 bases from V and 10 from J; bases not matched to a gene: 7. The rearrangement joins TRBV7-2 to TRBJ1-6; 10 nucleotides align to TRBD1. Sequencing used peripheral blood. The clonotype comes from a human donor in a cohort sampled during active COVID-19. Here the CDR3 DNA reads TGTGCCAGCAGCTCCTTGACAGGGGGCCGGTCACCCCTCCACTTT. It is translated as CASSSLTGGRSPLHF.